This TCR beta chain was identified during a study of Siglec-9 on CD8 T cells in melanoma. Using immunoSEQ multiplex PCR, the repertoire was profiled, and TCRdb retains in-frame clones only, with some absent. The data hold 25,000 to 35,000 clones, with 75% to 85% observed a single time. With regard to this clone: As yet, its antigen is unknown.

Broader study findings: Siglec-9 reportedly marks and regulates an effector memory CD8+ T-cell subset apparently accumulating in melanoma tumors.

The CDR3 sequence is 13 residues long. V was trimmed by 7 bases and J by 0 bases, leaving 9 bases between them. From germline, CDR1 is MNHEY and CDR2 SVGAGI. This sequence joins TRBV6-5 and TRBJ1-1; perhaps TRBD1 as D (5 bases). This sequence was found in a human donor in good health. The specimen sequenced was Siglec-9- CD8+ T cells sorted from blood. CDR3 region: CASNDRVNTEAFF. CDR3 DNA sequence: TGTGCCAGCAATGACAGAGTGAACACTGAAGCTTTCTTT.